This T cell receptor beta chain was retrieved from a study of blood T cell repertoires in COVID-19. Study-wide background: The United States, Italy and Spain were the sources of the acute and convalescent COVID-19 samples.

The table came from immunoSEQ multiplex PCR; TCRdb's copy has only in-frame clones and leaves some out. The table records approximately 210,000 clones, about nine tenths of them present only once. CDR1 SGHAT and CDR2 FQNNGV come from the germline V gene. The CDR3 sequence is 15 residues long. V trimming: 0 bases; J trimming: 2 bases; junction bases outside the gene matches: 4. Input material: peripheral blood. The chain has TRBV11-2 and TRBJ2-7; 7 bases align to TRBD1. The source of this sequence is a woman between 65 and 79 years old with acute or convalescent COVID-19. The CDR3 loop reads CASSLDGTETYEQYF. The CDR3 bases are TGTGCCAGCAGCTTAGACGGGACAGAAACCTACGAGCAGTACTTC.